One and the same sample provided the 29 T cell receptor beta chains below, sequenced in a study of CD8 T cells in Susac syndrome (dated by TCRdb to the late 2010s). Library preparation used the immunoSEQ multiplex PCR assay. RNA was extracted with the RNeasy kit and 0.5 to 1 ug was reverse transcribed using random hexamers. The public reads were quality trimmed at Q25 with fastp and then assembled into clones with MiXCR by TCRdb, keeping productive beta chains. Each CDR3 protein gets just one entry, which takes the most common genes and DNA from the rows behind it. This sample has roughly 47,000 distinct CDR3 sequences in its table, and around 93% of those were observed once. The ten largest make up around 0.45% of the sample. Sequenced sample: CD8+ T cells from PBMCs. These TCRs come from a human donor in good health.

As for this clonotype: The germline gene is not matched at one end of the junction; a read error may be the cause. V and J are TRBV2 and TRBJ1-1; 8 bases are a match to TRBD1. The length of the CDR3 is 13 residues. Germline CDR1 SNHLY, CDR2 FYNNEI. The CDR3 nucleotides are TGTGCCAGCATCCGGACAGGGAACGCTGAAGCTTTCTTT. Amino acids: CASIRTGNAEAFF.

The V call is TRBV29-1, the J call TRBJ1-1, with a possible D match to TRBD1 (5 bases). CDR1 is SQVTM, CDR2 ANQGSEA, per germline. This CDR3 is 13 amino acids long. The ends were cut back, 4 bases at V and 5 bases at J, with 14 bases in the middle. The CDR3, as DNA: TGCAGCGTTGCGGGCAGGGTAGAAACTGAAGCTTTCTTT. Translation gives CSVAGRVETEAFF.

This sequence joins TRBV6-2 or TRBV6-3 and TRBJ1-5; 9 bases are a match to TRBD1. This CDR3 has 15 amino acids. J lost 4 bases, V lost 2 bases, and 3 bases had no gene match. The germline V gene has CDR1 MNHEY and CDR2 SVGEGT. CDR3 coding DNA: TGTGCCAGCAGTTACGGGACAGGGAGTAATCAGCCCCAGCATTTT. As protein: CASSYGTGSNQPQHF.

This clonotype turned up a few times. The V gene is TRBV11-2, the J gene TRBJ2-7; tentative D call: TRBD2 (5 bases). The V gene's germline CDR1 is SGHAT and CDR2 FQNNGV. Between the trimmed V and J ends, which lost 2 bases and 3 bases, there was a span of 11 bases. This CDR3 region has 14 residues. The CDR3 DNA follows: TGTGCCAGCAGCTTAATCCGGACTCACTACGAGCAGTACTTC. Translating it yields CASSLIRTHYEQYF.

The V and J genes are TRBV12-3 or TRBV12-4 and TRBJ2-7; 9 bases match TRBD2. The V segment lost 7 bases and the J segment 1 base; nucleotides outside the gene matches: 5. The CDR3 consists of 14 residues. In DNA, the CDR3 is TGTGCCAGCACGACTAGCGGAACGTCCTACGAGCAGTACTTC. Encoded protein: CASTTSGTSYEQYF.

V gene TRBV5-1 combines with J gene TRBJ1-1; possibly TRBD1 for D (5 bases). The germline V and J ends were trimmed by 2 bases and 1 base, with 9 bases remaining between them. The CDR3 length is 14 residues. Germline V gene sequence: CDR1 SGHRS, CDR2 YFSETQ. The CDR3 DNA follows: TGCGCCAGCAGCTTTCGGGGGGAGAACACTGAAGCTTTCTTT. Translation gives CASSFRGENTEAFF.

This chain joins TRBV15 and TRBJ2-7, with D possibly matching TRBD1 (6 bases). The germline V gene has CDR1 LNHNV and CDR2 YYDKDF (reference sequence). V was trimmed by 5 bases and J by 1 base, leaving 12 bases between them. This CDR3 has 14 amino acids. The CDR3 protein is CATSAGTLSYEQYF. The CDR3 nucleotides read TGTGCCACCAGCGCCGGGACATTGTCCTACGAGCAGTACTTC.

The V call is TRBV4-1, the J call TRBJ2-1, with TRBD2 matching over 9 bases. The V gene's germline CDR1 is MGHRA and CDR2 YSYEKL. V dropped 3 bases and J dropped 10; count of bases not matched to a gene: 13. CDR3 length: 16 residues. CDR3 residues: CASSQSGTSPFQEQFF. The CDR3 nucleotides are TGCGCCAGCAGCCAGTCCGGGACTAGCCCATTCCAGGAGCAGTTCTTC.

V is TRBV23-1 and J is TRBJ2-5; unclear D gene. TRBV23-1 is given ORF status, its function remaining uncertain. The length of the CDR3 is 14 residues. Trimming cost V 2 bases and J 3 bases, with 10 bases left between them. This CDR3 reads CASSQPRPKETQYF. For the CDR3, the DNA is TGCGCCAGCAGTCAACCGAGGCCGAAAGAGACCCAGTACTTC.

DNA for the CDR3: TGTGCCAGTAGTATTGGGATTAACACTGAAGCTTTCTTT. It translates to CASSIGINTEAFF. V and J are TRBV19 and TRBJ1-1; D unresolved. The CDR3 contains 13 residues. V gave up 3 bases and J gave up 2 bases, with 7 bases separating them. Germline values: CDR1 LNHDA, CDR2 SQIVND (reference sequence).

The genes are TRBV7-9 and TRBJ2-1; tentative D call: TRBD2 (6 bases). Germline V gene lookup returns CDR1 SEHNR and CDR2 FQNEAQ (reference sequence). CDR3 length: 15 amino acids. Between the trimmed V and J ends, which lost 1 base and 6 bases, there was a span of 13 bases. The CDR3 sequence: CASSLELAPTNEQFF. Here the CDR3 DNA reads TGTGCCAGCAGCTTAGAACTAGCACCCACCAATGAGCAGTTCTTC.

The chain carries TRBV6-5 and TRBJ2-7; D possibly corresponds to TRBD1 (6 bases). The V end was cut by 0 bases, the J end by 2 bases, with 17 bases between. This CDR3 is built from 17 residues. CDR1 is MNHEY and CDR2 is SVGAGI in the germline V gene. CDR3 in DNA: TGTGCCAGCAGTTACTCCACCACAGGGAATCCGACCTACGAGCAGTACTTC. Translated: CASSYSTTGNPTYEQYF.

This chain links TRBV20-1 with TRBJ1-1; D perhaps matches TRBD1 (5 bases). V lost 6 bases and J 10 bases, leaving 12 bases between the germline ends. CDR1 is DFQATT and CDR2 is SNEGSKA in the germline V gene (reference sequence). CDR3 length: 10 residues. CDR3 amino acids: CSAPGGRAFF. The CDR3 nucleotides read TGCAGTGCCCCGGGGGGAAGAGCTTTCTTT.

This chain joins TRBV28 and TRBJ2-1, with a possible D match to TRBD1 (5 bases). In germline, CDR1 is MDHEN, CDR2 SYDVKM. Deletions cut 5 bases from V and 0 bases from J, with 11 bases between. CDR3 length equals 15 residues. The CDR3 DNA reads as TGTGCCAGCAGTCCCCCCAGGGACTCCTACAATGAGCAGTTCTTC. Its protein product is CASSPPRDSYNEQFF.

This clonotype was picked up one time. V is TRBV27 and J is TRBJ2-6; D may correspond to TRBD1 or TRBD2 (5 bases each). The germline V and J ends were trimmed by 1 base and 4 bases, with 14 bases remaining between them. The CDR3 totals 17 residues. Germline V lookup: CDR1 MNHEY, CDR2 SMNVEV (reference sequence). The CDR3 DNA follows: TGTGCCAGCAGTTTATTGGGACCCCACCCGGGGGCCAACGTCCTGACTTTC. Translation: CASSLLGPHPGANVLTF.

The sample holds one count of this clonotype. The V gene is TRBV7-9, the J gene TRBJ2-7; D uncertain. V lost 1 base and J lost 6, with 10 bases in between. The CDR3 runs 13 residues. Per germline, CDR1 SEHNR and CDR2 FQNEAQ (reference sequence). CDR3 residues: CASSLGPGSEQYF. The CDR3 DNA reads TGTGCCAGCAGCTTAGGGCCAGGCAGCGAGCAGTACTTC.

The chain is built from TRBV7-9 and TRBJ2-7; 8 nucleotides line up with TRBD2. The CDR3 is 14 residues long. The germline CDR1 and CDR2 sequences are SEHNR and FQNEAQ (reference sequence). Trimming removed 5 bases from V and 2 bases from J; junction bases left unmatched: 5. CDR3 DNA: TGTGCCAGCAGCCCGAGCGGGAGTGCCTACGAGCAGTACTTC. Its translation: CASSPSGSAYEQYF.

This chain uses TRBV27 with TRBJ2-7; 11 bases map to TRBD2. Germline V CDR1 and CDR2: MNHEY, SMNVEV (reference sequence). J lost 6 bases, V lost 2 bases, and 0 bases had no gene match. This CDR3 comprises 13 residues. CDR3 DNA: TGTGCCAGCAGTTTACTAGCGGGAGGCGAGCAGTACTTC. As protein: CASSLLAGGEQYF.

In this sample, this clonotype turned up a few times. The V and J genes are TRBV7-8 and TRBJ2-7, with D tentatively TRBD1 (6 bases). This CDR3 is built from 15 residues. Trimming removed 5 bases from V and 4 bases from J, with 18 bases in between. Germline lookup yields CDR1 SGHVS and CDR2 FQNEAQ. CDR3 loop: CASSRETGMVYEQYF. CDR3 bases: TGTGCCAGCAGCCGAGAGACAGGAATGGTTTACGAGCAGTACTTC.

The V call is TRBV18, the J call TRBJ1-5, with 8 bases fitting TRBD1. The CDR3 spans 14 residues. V shed 2 bases, J shed 7 bases, and the junction held 4 bases outside the gene matches. Per germline, CDR1 KGHSH and CDR2 LQKENI. CDR3 nucleotide sequence: TGTGCCAGCTCACCAGGGACAGGCGTGCAGCCCCAGCATTTT. Translating gives CASSPGTGVQPQHF.

Of note for this clonotype: Mismatch with germline at one junction end may stem from a read error. The chain uses TRBV7-9 and TRBJ2-5; D may be TRBD1 (6 bases). The germline V gene encodes CDR1 SEHNR and CDR2 FQNEAQ (reference sequence). This CDR3 is built from 16 residues. CDR3 in amino acids: CASSDTTRRTDRTEYF. DNA of the CDR3: TGTGCCAGCAGCGACACAACTCGCCGGACAGACCGGACCGAGTACTTC.

V gene TRBV25-1 combines with J gene TRBJ2-1; D gene uncertain. This CDR3 has 14 amino acids. Trimming cost V 2 bases and J 2 bases, with 7 bases left between them. Looked up from germline, CDR1 is MGHDK and CDR2 is SYGVNS. DNA of the CDR3: TGTGCCAGCAGTGAAGCGGCCACCTACAATGAGCAGTTCTTC. Translation gives CASSEAATYNEQFF.

The chain couples TRBV5-1 to TRBJ2-7, with D unclear. The CDR3 length is 12 residues. The germline V and J ends were trimmed by 4 bases and 2 bases, with 7 bases remaining between them. The V gene's germline CDR1 is SGHRS and CDR2 YFSETQ. The CDR3 is CASSLPTYEQYF. As DNA, the CDR3 is TGCGCCAGCAGCCTCCCTACCTACGAGCAGTACTTC.

The rearrangement joins TRBV29-1 to TRBJ1-2; D remains unclear. V lost 7 bases and J lost 0, with 6 bases in between. There are 11 residues in the CDR3. CDR1 is SQVTM and CDR2 is ANQGSEA in the germline V gene. The CDR3 region has the DNA TGCAGCGCCCTTTCTAACTATGGCTACACCTTC. This encodes CSALSNYGYTF.

The rearrangement uses TRBV16 and TRBJ2-1; 8 bases align to TRBD2. With V trimmed by 0 bases and J by 0 bases, 1 base remained unmatched. Looked up from germline, CDR1 is KGHSY and CDR2 is FQNENV. The CDR3 is made up of 16 amino acids. The CDR3, as DNA: TGTGCCAGCAGCCAATCGGGGACTAGCTCCTACAATGAGCAGTTCTTC. Protein: CASSQSGTSSYNEQFF.

CDR3 amino acids: CASSPVQGPQETQYF. The CDR3 nucleotides are TGCGCCAGCAGCCCAGTACAGGGGCCGCAAGAGACCCAGTACTTC. The rearrangement uses TRBV4-1 and TRBJ2-5; 7 bases match TRBD1. The CDR3 has 15 amino acids. Germline-derived CDR1 and CDR2 are MGHRA and YSYEKL. The V segment lost 4 bases and the J segment 2 bases; nucleotides outside the gene matches: 7.

The V and J genes are TRBV29-1 and TRBJ1-1; TRBD1 is a possible D gene (5 bases). This CDR3 is built from 11 residues. Trimming pared 7 bases from V and 5 bases from J, leaving 11 bases between. The germline CDR1 and CDR2 sequences are SQVTM and ANQGSEA. The CDR3 loop reads CSANGGTEAFF. As DNA, the CDR3 is TGCAGCGCAAACGGGGGGACTGAAGCTTTCTTT.

This chain joins TRBV5-1 and TRBJ2-7; 9 bases are a match to TRBD1. The ends lost 4 bases at V and 3 bases at J; junction bases unmatched: 8. CDR1 SGHRS and CDR2 YFSETQ come from the germline V gene. The CDR3 is 15 residues long. The CDR3 DNA reads TGCGCCAGCAGCCCTATTGACAGGGGGTTCTACGAGCAGTACTTC. Its protein is CASSPIDRGFYEQYF.

CDR3 in amino acids: CSVEGLANEQFF. The CDR3 DNA follows: TGCAGCGTCGAGGGACTAGCCAATGAGCAGTTCTTC. V is TRBV29-1 and J is TRBJ2-1; 9 positions agree with TRBD2. CDR3 length equals 12 residues. CDR1 and CDR2 (germline): SQVTM, ANQGSEA. Trimming removed 6 bases from V and 6 bases from J; junction bases left unmatched: 3.